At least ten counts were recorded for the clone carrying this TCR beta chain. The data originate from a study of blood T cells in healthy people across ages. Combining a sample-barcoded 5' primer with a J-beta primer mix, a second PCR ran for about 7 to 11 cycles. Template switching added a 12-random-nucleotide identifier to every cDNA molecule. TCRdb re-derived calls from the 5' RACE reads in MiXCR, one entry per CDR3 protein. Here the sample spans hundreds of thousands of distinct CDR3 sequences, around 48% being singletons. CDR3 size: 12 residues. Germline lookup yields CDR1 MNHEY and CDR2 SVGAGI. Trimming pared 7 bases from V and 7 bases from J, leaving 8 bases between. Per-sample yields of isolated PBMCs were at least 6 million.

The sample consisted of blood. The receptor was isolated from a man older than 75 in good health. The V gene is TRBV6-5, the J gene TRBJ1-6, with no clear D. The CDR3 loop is CASTRRNSPLHF. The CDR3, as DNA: TGTGCCAGCACCCGGAGGAATTCACCCCTCCACTTT.